The 31 T cell receptor beta chains below were found in one sample sequenced in a study of post-analysis software for immune sequencing data. Study observations and caveats: In patients, five TRBV segments were more frequent than in controls, with TRBV5-6, TRBV5-1 and TRBV20-1 among them.

These receptors' antigens are unknown. Unique molecular identifiers were present in the TCR beta cDNA libraries. Each CDR3 protein gets one entry after TCRdb re-called the PCR reads with MiXCR. This table has approximately 440,000 distinct CDR3 sequences, less than 45% appearing once. The sequencing sample was made of blood. Source of these receptors: a girl under 18 with multiple sclerosis.

CDR3 amino acids: CSGEGNLDTQYF. The CDR3 bases are TGCAGCGGAGAGGGGAATCTCGATACGCAGTATTTT. The V and J genes are TRBV29-1 and TRBJ2-3; D may match TRBD1 or TRBD2 (5 bases each). Germline CDR1 reads SQVTM; CDR2 reads ANQGSEA. This CDR3 region has 12 residues. The V gene lost 7 bases and the J gene lost 6 bases, with 14 bases spanning the gap.

This sequence joins TRBV3-1 and TRBJ2-1, with no clear D. The V end lost 0 bases, the J end lost 6 bases, and 9 bases lay between the germline ends. Germline CDR1 is LGHDT and CDR2 is YNNKEL (reference sequence). This CDR3 spans 14 amino acids. The CDR3, as DNA: TGTGCCAGCAGCCAAGATAGGAATGCCAATGAGCAGTTCTTC. Protein: CASSQDRNANEQFF.

V and J are TRBV20-1 and TRBJ2-7; D is unclear. The J call may be mistaken, given a closer DNA end match to TRBJ2-5. Per the germline V gene, CDR1 is DFQATT and CDR2 is SNEGSKA (reference sequence). This CDR3 is built from 11 residues. The CDR3 DNA sequence: TGCAGGGTGGTGGGTCGAGAGACCCAGTACTTC. This translates into CRVVGRETQYF.

This clonotype came up a few times. The chain employs TRBV10-2 and TRBJ2-1; 13 bases map to TRBD2. This CDR3 has 15 amino acids. Trimming took 10 bases from V and 0 from J; bases not matched to a gene: 3. Germline CDR1 reads WSHSY; CDR2 reads SAAADI. CDR3 DNA: TGCGCCAACTGGACTAGCGGGAGCTCCTACAATGAGCAGTTCTTC. Its translation is CANWTSGSSYNEQFF.

This clonotype was detected only once. The chain has TRBV18 and TRBJ1-5; possible D gene TRBD1, 5 bases. Looked up from germline, CDR1 is KGHSH and CDR2 is LQKENI. V lost 2 bases and J 0 bases, leaving 11 bases between the germline ends. This CDR3 is built from 16 residues. The CDR3 reads CASSPGTGISNQPQHF. The CDR3 DNA sequence: TGTGCCAGCTCACCAGGTACAGGCATTAGCAATCAGCCCCAGCATTTT. The complete variable domain, with remaining parts taken from reference TRBV18 and TRBJ1-5, reads NAGVMQNPRHLVRRRGQEARLRCSPMKGHSHVYWYRQLPEEGLKFMVYLQKENIIDESGMPKERFSAEFPKEGPSILRIQQVVRGDSAAYFCASSPGTGISNQPQHFGDGTRLSIL.

This clonotype was found a few times. V is TRBV18 and J is TRBJ2-6; D is unclear. V dropped 3 bases and J dropped 0 bases, with 18 bases sitting between them. Germline CDR1 KGHSH, CDR2 LQKENI. The CDR3 contains 19 residues. CDR3 DNA sequence: TGTGCCAGCTCACCCAGTCCCGGTTCTGGGCTCTCTGGGGCCAACGTCCTGACTTTC. Amino acids: CASSPSPGSGLSGANVLTF.

The V call is TRBV12-3 or TRBV12-4, the J call TRBJ1-5; D is possibly TRBD1 (5 bases). V shed 6 bases and J shed 5 bases, with 20 bases lying between them. The CDR3 covers 16 residues. CDR3 DNA: TGTGCCAGCAGCGCCAGGGAGCGGTGGGTTTATCAGCCCCAGCATTTT. This gives the protein CASSARERWVYQPQHF.

CDR3 sequence reads: CSARIDRYEQYF. CDR3 DNA: TGCAGTGCTAGAATCGACAGGTACGAGCAGTACTTC. The gene calls are TRBV20-1 and TRBJ2-4; possible D gene TRBD1, 6 bases. Near its end, the DNA agrees better with TRBJ2-7, so the J call may be wrong. The CDR3 has 12 amino acids. CDR1 and CDR2 from the germline V gene are DFQATT and SNEGSKA (reference sequence).

This chain connects TRBV12-3 or TRBV12-4 to TRBJ2-1; 11 bases align to TRBD2. V lost 8 bases, J lost 5 bases, and 11 bases stayed unmatched. This CDR3 spans 16 amino acids. In nucleotides, the CDR3 is TGTGCCAGCCGTCTATCAAGGGGACTAGCGGACAATGAGCAGTTCTTC. Translating it yields CASRLSRGLADNEQFF.

CDR3 bases: TGCGCCAGCAGCCAAGATGGAAGGATGTATCAGCCCCAGCATTTT. Protein: CASSQDGRMYQPQHF. This chain uses TRBV4-1 with TRBJ1-5; D is unclear. The CDR3 totals 15 residues. V was cut by 0 bases and J by 5 bases, with 11 bases left in between. Germline-derived CDR1 and CDR2 are MGHRA and YSYEKL.

This chain links TRBV18 with TRBJ2-1; D is uncertain. The CDR3 covers 12 residues. Deletions cut 6 bases from V and 5 bases from J, with 8 bases between. Germline lookup yields CDR1 KGHSH and CDR2 LQKENI. The CDR3 coding sequence is TGTGCCAGCTCTCCTGTACACAATGAGCAGTTCTTC. Translating it yields CASSPVHNEQFF.

The count of this clonotype is one. CDR3 coding DNA: TGTGCCAGCAGTGGGAATAGTGAAAAACTGTTTTTT. Protein product: CASSGNSEKLFF. The chain combines TRBV12-3 or TRBV12-4 with TRBJ1-4; D unresolved. Trimming took off 5 bases at V and 7 bases at J, with 8 bases between the two ends. This CDR3 contains 12 residues.

There are a few counts of this clonotype. The DNA for the CDR3 is TGTGCCAGCAGGACAGATCACGAGCAGTACTTC. Translation gives CASRTDHEQYF. This chain joins TRBV2 and TRBJ2-7; D perhaps matches TRBD1 (5 bases). V lost 6 bases and J 5 bases, leaving 8 bases between the germline ends. The CDR3 runs to 11 residues. Germline V gene lookup returns CDR1 SNHLY and CDR2 FYNNEI.

The sample holds a few counts of this clonotype. The CDR3 protein is CSADRDSYEQYF. The CDR3 coding sequence is TGCAGTGCTGACCGGGACTCCTACGAGCAGTACTTC. The gene calls are TRBV20-1 and TRBJ2-7; TRBD2 is a possible D gene (5 bases). Trimming pared 5 bases from V and 0 bases from J, leaving 8 bases between. Germline values: CDR1 DFQATT, CDR2 SNEGSKA (reference sequence). CDR3 size: 12 residues.

V and J are TRBV20-1 and TRBJ1-1; D gene ambiguous. The CDR3 is 14 residues long. V shed 0 bases and J shed 4 bases, with 12 bases lying between them. CDR1 and CDR2 from the germline V gene are DFQATT and SNEGSKA (reference sequence). The CDR3, as DNA: TGCAGTGCTAGAGAGGGAGGAGGGTCCACTGAAGCTTTCTTT. Encoded protein: CSAREGGGSTEAFF.

As regards this clonotype: One junction end does not reproduce the germline sequence, and a read error may be involved. This rearrangement joins TRBV20-1 to TRBJ2-1, with 9 bases identical to TRBD1. Germline values: CDR1 DFQATT, CDR2 SNEGSKA (reference sequence). This CDR3 has 15 residues. The CDR3 DNA is TGCAGTGCCTTGGATTGGGACAGGGCCTACAATAAGCAGTTCTTC. Protein sequence: CSALDWDRAYNKQFF.

This chain connects TRBV20-1 to TRBJ2-1; D not certain. The germline V gene has CDR1 DFQATT and CDR2 SNEGSKA (reference sequence). Trimming removed 3 bases from V and 2 bases from J, with 11 bases in between. This CDR3 has 14 amino acids. The CDR3 is CSASGQPPYNEQFF. The CDR3 region has the DNA TGCAGTGCTAGCGGGCAGCCTCCCTACAATGAGCAGTTCTTC.

The gene calls are TRBV4-2 and TRBJ2-5; weak D call: TRBD2 (7 bases). CDR3 length: 13 amino acids. Germline loops: CDR1 LGHNA, CDR2 YNFKEQ. V lost 4 bases and J 5 bases, leaving 11 bases between the germline ends. CDR3 amino acids: CASSPAGHETQYF. The CDR3 DNA is TGTGCCAGCAGCCCAGCGGGACACGAGACCCAGTACTTC.

This clonotype was recorded once. V usage is TRBV7-9 and J usage is TRBJ1-1; D remains ambiguous. Germline values: CDR1 SEHNR, CDR2 FQNEAQ (reference sequence). The CDR3 length is 12 residues. Trimming cost V 5 bases and J 7 bases, with 11 bases left between them. CDR3 in DNA: TGTGCCAGCAGCCCTCGGACGAGTGAAGCTTTCTTT. Translating gives CASSPRTSEAFF.

In this sample, this clonotype turned up a few times. The chain carries TRBV20-1 and TRBJ2-3; 12 positions agree with TRBD2. CDR1 and CDR2 from the germline V gene are DFQATT and SNEGSKA (reference sequence). The CDR3 spans 15 residues. The CDR3 loop is CKPAGGTSGTDTQYF. CDR3 nucleotide sequence: TGCAAGCCAGCGGGCGGGACTAGCGGGACAGATACGCAGTATTTT.

This clonotype has more than one count but fewer than ten. This chain links TRBV9 with TRBJ2-7; 9 nucleotides match TRBD2. CDR1 is SGDLS and CDR2 is YYNGEE in the germline V gene. This CDR3 region has 16 residues. Trimming removed 4 bases from V and 0 bases from J; junction bases left unmatched: 8. The chain's CDR3 is CASSPPSGASSYEQYF. CDR3 nucleotide sequence: TGTGCCAGCAGCCCCCCTAGCGGGGCAAGCTCCTACGAGCAGTACTTC.

The chain combines TRBV7-9 with TRBJ2-7; weak D call: TRBD1 (5 bases). The CDR3 contains 16 residues. V was pared by 6 bases and J by 0 bases, with 18 bases between. The germline V gene encodes CDR1 SEHNR and CDR2 FQNEAQ (reference sequence). CDR3 bases: TGTGCCAGCAGTTCAACCCAGGGTTTGGGCTCCTACGAGCAGTACTTC. Amino acids: CASSSTQGLGSYEQYF.

The CDR3 coding sequence is TGCGCCAGCAGCCAAGAGGGGTATAATGGGGAGCAGTACTTC. Translating gives CASSQEGYNGEQYF. The V call is TRBV4-1, the J call TRBJ2-7; no clear D gene. The CDR3 consists of 14 residues. CDR1 MGHRA and CDR2 YSYEKL come from the germline V gene. Trimming removed 0 bases from V and 7 bases from J, with 13 bases in between.

This clonotype was observed a handful of times. This CDR3 is CSARPPGLVDQETQYF. DNA for the CDR3: TGCAGTGCTAGACCCCCGGGACTAGTAGACCAAGAGACCCAGTACTTC. The chain uses TRBV20-1 and TRBJ2-5, with 8 nucleotides matching TRBD2. Germline assignment: CDR1 DFQATT and CDR2 SNEGSKA (reference sequence). This CDR3 is built from 16 residues. The trim removed 2 bases at V and 0 bases at J, leaving 8 bases unmatched.

V gene TRBV5-1 combines with J gene TRBJ1-1; D is unclear. V lost 2 bases and J 0 bases, leaving 8 bases between the germline ends. The germline gives CDR1 SGHRS, CDR2 YFSETQ. The length of the CDR3 is 14 residues. In DNA form, the CDR3 reads TGCGCCAGCAGCTTCCCGGACCTGAACACTGAAGCTTTCTTT. This gives the protein CASSFPDLNTEAFF.

The chain couples TRBV12-3 or TRBV12-4 to TRBJ2-7; the D gene is possibly TRBD1 (6 bases). This CDR3 spans 14 amino acids. Trimming cost V 6 bases and J 4 bases, with 16 bases left between them. The CDR3 protein is CASSPRGMGYEQYF. CDR3 in DNA: TGTGCCAGCAGCCCTAGGGGGATGGGATACGAGCAGTACTTC.

The rearrangement uses TRBV6-5 and TRBJ2-5; tentatively, D is TRBD2 (6 bases). The CDR3 totals 15 residues. CDR1 is MNHEY and CDR2 is SVGAGI in the germline V gene. V lost 5 bases and J 1 base, leaving 14 bases between the germline ends. DNA for the CDR3: TGTGCCAGCAGTCGACTGTACGGGGGCCAAGAGACCCAGTACTTC. Translating gives CASSRLYGGQETQYF.

The table lists this clonotype with a few counts. The rearrangement joins TRBV12-3 or TRBV12-4 to TRBJ1-2; 8 bases line up with TRBD1. The CDR3 is made up of 15 amino acids. V lost 4 bases, J lost 0 bases, and 4 bases stayed unmatched. The CDR3 protein is CASSYPTGANYGYTF. The CDR3, as DNA: TGTGCCAGCAGTTACCCGACAGGGGCTAACTATGGCTACACCTTC.

The rearrangement joins TRBV20-1 to TRBJ2-7; 10 nucleotides agree with TRBD1. CDR1 and CDR2 (germline): DFQATT, SNEGSKA (reference sequence). The length of the CDR3 is 14 residues. J lost 9 bases, V lost 3 bases, and 11 bases had no gene match. The CDR3 nucleotides read TGCAGTGCTAGGACCGCCGGGACAGGGGCGGGGCAGTACTTC. Translated, it gives CSARTAGTGAGQYF.

The rearrangement joins TRBV2 to TRBJ2-7; 8 bases are a match to TRBD1. This CDR3 is built from 15 residues. Germline-derived CDR1 and CDR2 are SNHLY and FYNNEI. J gave up 4 bases and V 6 bases, and 11 bases lay outside the gene matches. The CDR3 region is CASREGTGVMYEQYF. The CDR3 region has the DNA TGTGCCAGCAGGGAGGGGACAGGAGTAATGTACGAGCAGTACTTC.

The rearrangement joins TRBV28 to TRBJ2-3; D might be TRBD1 or TRBD2, each matching 5 bases. Germline-derived CDR1 and CDR2 are MDHEN and SYDVKM. This CDR3 region has 16 residues. Trimming took off 1 base at V and 5 bases at J, with 16 bases between the two ends. CDR3 DNA: TGTGCCAGCAGTTTATTAACGGGACCGGCCCAAGATACGCAGTATTTT. Translated, it gives CASSLLTGPAQDTQYF.